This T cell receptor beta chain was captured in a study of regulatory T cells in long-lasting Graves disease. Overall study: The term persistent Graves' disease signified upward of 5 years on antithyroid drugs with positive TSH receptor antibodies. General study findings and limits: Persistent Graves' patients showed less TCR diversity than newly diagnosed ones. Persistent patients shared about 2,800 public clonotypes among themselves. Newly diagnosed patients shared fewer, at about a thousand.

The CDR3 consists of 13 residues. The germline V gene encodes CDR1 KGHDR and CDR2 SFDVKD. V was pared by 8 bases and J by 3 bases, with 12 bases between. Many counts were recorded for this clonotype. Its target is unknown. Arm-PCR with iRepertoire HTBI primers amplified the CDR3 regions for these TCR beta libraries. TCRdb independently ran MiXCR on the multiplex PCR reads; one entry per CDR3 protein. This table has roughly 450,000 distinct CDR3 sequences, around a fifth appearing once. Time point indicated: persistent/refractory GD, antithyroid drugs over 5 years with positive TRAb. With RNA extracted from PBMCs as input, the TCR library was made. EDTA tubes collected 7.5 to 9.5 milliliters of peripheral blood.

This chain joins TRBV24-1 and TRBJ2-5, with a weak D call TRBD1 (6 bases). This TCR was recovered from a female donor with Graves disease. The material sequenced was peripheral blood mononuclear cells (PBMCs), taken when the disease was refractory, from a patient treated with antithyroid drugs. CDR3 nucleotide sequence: TGTGCCACCAAGAGTCAGGGGAAAGAGACCCAGTACTTC. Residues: CATKSQGKETQYF.